These T cell receptor beta chains were read from a single sample in a study of tumor-infiltrating lymphocytes in primary liver carcinoma. A single record per CDR3 protein comes from TCRdb applying MiXCR to the multiplex PCR reads. Of 55,000 to 65,000 distinct CDR3 sequences detected, 65% to 80% appear once; the ten largest clones hold just over 55%. What was sequenced was liver tumor tissue from sampling region 2. The origin of the receptors is a man in his forties or fifties with primary liver carcinoma and hepatitis B virus infection. Both conserved end residues are part of each CDR3. A D gene is named only where the DNA matches it firmly. Clone size is not always given. Where it is, it says once, few, many or a class for expanded clones.

v_gene	d_gene	j_gene	abundance	CDR3aa	CDR3nt
TRBV12-3/TRBV12-4	TRBD1	TRBJ1-2	medium-sized	CASSLGTGGGYGYTF	TGTGCCAGCAGTTTGGGGACAGGGGGAGGGTATGGCTACACCTTC
TRBV4-3	-	TRBJ2-6	many	CASSQDGFRSGANVLTF	TGCGCCAGCAGCCAAGATGGGTTCCGCTCTGGGGCCAACGTCCTGACTTTC
TRBV19	-	TRBJ2-5	few	CASSAGETQYF	TGTGCCAGTAGCGCCGGGGAGACCCAGTACTTC
TRBV6-5	-	TRBJ2-1	few	CASSDRSGAGLYNEQFF	TGTGCCAGCAGTGACCGATCCGGGGCAGGGCTATACAATGAGCAGTTCTTC
TRBV6-1	-	TRBJ2-1	-	CASPIPLPYNEQLF	TGTGCCAGCCCTATCCCGCTCCCCTACAATGAGCAGTTATTC
TRBV11-2	-	TRBJ1-2	many	CASSLDGNYGYTF	TGTGCCAGCAGCTTAGATGGAAACTATGGCTACACCTTC
TRBV6-2/TRBV6-3	-	TRBJ2-2	-	CTSSNTTGELFF	TGTACCAGCAGCAATACCACCGGGGAGCTGTTTTTT
TRBV12-5	TRBD2	TRBJ2-1	medium-sized	CASGLVRGSSGGHNEQFF	TGTGCTAGTGGTTTGGTACGGGGTTCTAGCGGAGGGCACAATGAGCAGTTCTTC
TRBV4-3	-	TRBJ1-5	-	CASGSVTYSNQPQHF	TGCGCCAGCGGCAGTGTGACGTATAGCAATCAGCCCCAGCATTTT
TRBV29-1	TRBD1	TRBJ2-1	-	CSVIGTGNNEQFF	TGCAGCGTTATCGGGACAGGGAACAATGAGCAGTTCTTC
TRBV11-2	-	TRBJ1-2	-	CASSFKGNYGYTF	TGTGCCAGCAGCTTCAAGGGTAACTATGGCTACACCTTC
TRBV14	-	TRBJ1-2	few	CASSQDMDSGYTF	TGTGCCAGCAGCCAAGATATGGACTCAGGCTACACCTTC
TRBV6-5	-	TRBJ2-7	many	CASQRYRDTALYEQYF	TGTGCCAGCCAAAGGTACCGGGACACCGCACTTTACGAGCAGTACTTC
TRBV4-3	TRBD1	TRBJ1-3	-	CASSQDRVNTIHF	TGCGCCAGCAGCCAGGACAGGGTAAACACCATACATTTT
TRBV5-1	-	TRBJ1-1	-	CANSSGGAMNIEAFF	TGCGCCAACAGCTCGGGCGGGGCTATGAACATTGAAGCTTTCTTT
TRBV5-5	TRBD1	TRBJ2-3	-	CACSALGTGDPDTQYF	TGTGCCTGCAGCGCCCTCGGGACAGGGGATCCAGATACACAGTATTTT